This TCR beta chain is from a study of blood T cell repertoires in COVID-19. The wider study: Acute and convalescent COVID-19 samples came from the United States, Italy and Spain. PBMCs, B-cell-depleted T cells, or T cells provided the cDNA or gDNA that made up the material.

This table comes from immunoSEQ multiplex PCR, and its TCRdb copy is limited to in-frame clones, with some not included. Of 150,000 to 200,000 clones in the sample, 90% to 95% are singletons; the top ten hold around 2%. CDR3 length: 18 residues. Germline CDR1 and CDR2: SGHDT and YYEEEE. The V and J ends lost 4 bases and 4 bases respectively, with 26 bases between them. Followed longitudinally, the Seattle patients had been enrolled during active infection. The chain joins TRBV5-6 to TRBJ1-2; no definite D call. The sample taken for sequencing was peripheral blood. The clonotype originates from an older woman with COVID-19, enrolled during active disease. CDR3 region: CASSPSTDHYFTLYGYTF. The CDR3, as DNA: TGTGCCAGCAGCCCTTCTACCGACCACTACTTCACCCTCTATGGCTACACCTTC.